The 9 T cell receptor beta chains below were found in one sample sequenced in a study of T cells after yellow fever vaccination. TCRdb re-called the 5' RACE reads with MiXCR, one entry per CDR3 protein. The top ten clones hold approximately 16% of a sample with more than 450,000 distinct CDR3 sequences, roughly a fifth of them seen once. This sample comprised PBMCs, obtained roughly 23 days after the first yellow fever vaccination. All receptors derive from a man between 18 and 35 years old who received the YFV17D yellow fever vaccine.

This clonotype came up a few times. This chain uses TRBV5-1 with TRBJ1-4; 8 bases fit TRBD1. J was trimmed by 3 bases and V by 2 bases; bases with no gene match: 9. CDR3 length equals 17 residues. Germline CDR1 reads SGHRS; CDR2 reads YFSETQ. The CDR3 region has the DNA TGCGCCAGCAGCTTCGACAGGGGCGTTTCAGCTAATGAAAAACTGTTTTTT. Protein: CASSFDRGVSANEKLFF.

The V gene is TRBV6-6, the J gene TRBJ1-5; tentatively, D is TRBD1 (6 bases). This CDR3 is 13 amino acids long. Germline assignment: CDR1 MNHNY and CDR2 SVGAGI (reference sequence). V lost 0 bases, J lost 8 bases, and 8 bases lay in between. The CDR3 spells CASSYSRGEPQHF. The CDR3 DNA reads TGTGCCAGCAGTTACTCGAGGGGGGAGCCCCAGCATTTT.

CDR3 in amino acids: CASSQDTGGPYEQYF. In DNA form, the CDR3 reads TGTGCCAGCAGCCAAGATACGGGGGGGCCGTACGAGCAGTACTTC. The chain recombines TRBV3-1 with TRBJ2-7, with 8 bases fitting TRBD2. The CDR3 runs to 15 residues. CDR1 is LGHDT, CDR2 YNNKEL, per germline (reference sequence). V was clipped by 0 bases and J by 4 bases; unmatched bases: 5.

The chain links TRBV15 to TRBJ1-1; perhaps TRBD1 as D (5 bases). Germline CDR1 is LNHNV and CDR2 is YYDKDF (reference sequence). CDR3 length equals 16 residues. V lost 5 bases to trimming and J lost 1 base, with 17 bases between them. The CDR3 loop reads CATSRQTGTENTEAFF. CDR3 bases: TGTGCCACCAGCCGACAAACCGGGACTGAGAACACTGAAGCTTTCTTT. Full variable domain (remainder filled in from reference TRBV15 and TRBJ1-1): DAMVIQNPRYQVTQFGKPVTLSCSQTLNHNVMYWYQQKSSQAPKLLFHYYDKDFNNEADTPDNFQSRRPNTSFCFLDIRSPGLGDTAMYLCATSRQTGTENTEAFFGQGTRLTVV.

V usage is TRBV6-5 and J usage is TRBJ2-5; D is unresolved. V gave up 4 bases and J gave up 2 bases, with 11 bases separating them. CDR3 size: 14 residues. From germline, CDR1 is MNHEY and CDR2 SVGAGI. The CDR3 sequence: CASSSGWRQETQYF. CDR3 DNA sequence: TGTGCCAGCAGTTCTGGTTGGAGACAAGAGACCCAGTACTTC.

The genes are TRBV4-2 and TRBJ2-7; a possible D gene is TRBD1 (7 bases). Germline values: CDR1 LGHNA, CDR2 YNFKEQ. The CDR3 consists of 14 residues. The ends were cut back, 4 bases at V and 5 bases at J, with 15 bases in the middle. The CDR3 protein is CASSPRGVGDEQYF. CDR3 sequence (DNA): TGTGCCAGCAGCCCCAGGGGGGTGGGCGACGAGCAGTACTTC.

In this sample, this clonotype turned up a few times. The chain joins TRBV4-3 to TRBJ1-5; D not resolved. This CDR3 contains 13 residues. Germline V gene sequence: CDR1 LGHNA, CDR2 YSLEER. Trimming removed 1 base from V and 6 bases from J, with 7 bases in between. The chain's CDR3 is CASSQGRGQPQHF. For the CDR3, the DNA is TGCGCCAGCAGCCAAGGCCGGGGTCAGCCCCAGCATTTT.

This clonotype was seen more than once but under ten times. CDR3 DNA sequence: TGTGCCAGCAGTTTATGGGCAGCCCAAGAGACCCAGTACTTC. Its protein product is CASSLWAAQETQYF. The chain carries TRBV12-3 or TRBV12-4 and TRBJ2-5, with no clear D. CDR3 length: 14 amino acids. The V and J ends lost 2 bases and 1 base respectively, with 8 bases between them.

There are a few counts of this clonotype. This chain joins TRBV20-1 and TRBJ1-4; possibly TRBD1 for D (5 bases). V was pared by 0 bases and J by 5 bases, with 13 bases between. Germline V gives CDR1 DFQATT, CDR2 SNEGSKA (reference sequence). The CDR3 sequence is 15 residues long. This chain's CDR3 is CSARDRQTGNEKLFF. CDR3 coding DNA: TGCAGTGCTAGAGATCGACAGACGGGGAATGAAAAACTGTTTTTT.